The present entry profiles one T cell receptor beta chain with its context. The sample is drawn from a study of blood T cell repertoires in COVID-19. Study overall: From T cells, B-cell-depleted T cells, or PBMCs came the material, which was cDNA or gDNA.

Patients at the Seattle site were enrolled during active infection and followed longitudinally. Per the authors' pipeline: Amplification of reference gene primers was used by the study to estimate nucleated cell counts. Sequenced by immunoSEQ multiplex PCR; TCRdb stores in-frame clones only, minus some. The V and J calls and the clone size are those of that table, but D and trimming were determined from the DNA. The repertoire holds tens of thousands of clones, roughly 80% seen once, with 3.1% in the top ten. Sequenced material: peripheral blood. The receptor was isolated from a man in his sixties or seventies with COVID-19, enrolled during active disease.

This CDR3 is CASSKRGEASGRPNEREQYF. The CDR3 nucleotides read TGTGCCAGCAGCAAAAGGGGGGAGGCTAGCGGGAGGCCGAATGAAAGAGAGCAGTACTTC. The chain links TRBV21-1 to TRBJ2-7; TRBD2 is taken as the D call from the table, unchecked against the DNA. TRBV21-1 is an annotated pseudogene. The CDR3 is made up of 20 amino acids.